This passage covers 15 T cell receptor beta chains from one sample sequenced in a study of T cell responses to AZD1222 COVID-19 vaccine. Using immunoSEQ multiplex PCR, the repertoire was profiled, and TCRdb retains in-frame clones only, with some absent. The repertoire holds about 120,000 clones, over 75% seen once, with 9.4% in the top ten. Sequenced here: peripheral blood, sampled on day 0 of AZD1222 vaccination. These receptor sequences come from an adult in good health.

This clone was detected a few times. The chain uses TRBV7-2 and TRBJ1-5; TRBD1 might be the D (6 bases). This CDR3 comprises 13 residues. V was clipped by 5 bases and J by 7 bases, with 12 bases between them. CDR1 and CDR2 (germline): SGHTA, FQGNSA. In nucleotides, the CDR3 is TGTGCCAGCAGCCCATTGGACAGCCAGCCCCAGCATTTT. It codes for CASSPLDSQPQHF.

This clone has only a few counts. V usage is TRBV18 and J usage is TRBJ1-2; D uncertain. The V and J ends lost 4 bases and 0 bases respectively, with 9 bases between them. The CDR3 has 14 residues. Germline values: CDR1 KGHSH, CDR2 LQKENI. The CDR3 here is CASSLQDANYGYTF. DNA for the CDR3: TGTGCCAGCTCACTTCAGGACGCTAACTATGGCTACACCTTC.

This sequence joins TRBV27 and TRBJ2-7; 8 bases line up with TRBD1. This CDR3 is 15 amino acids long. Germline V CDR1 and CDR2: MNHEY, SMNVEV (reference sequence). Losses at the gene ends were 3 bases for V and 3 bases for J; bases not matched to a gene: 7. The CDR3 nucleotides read TGTGCCAGCAGTTTCGGGACAGGTGGGGTCTACGAGCAGTACTTC. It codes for CASSFGTGGVYEQYF.

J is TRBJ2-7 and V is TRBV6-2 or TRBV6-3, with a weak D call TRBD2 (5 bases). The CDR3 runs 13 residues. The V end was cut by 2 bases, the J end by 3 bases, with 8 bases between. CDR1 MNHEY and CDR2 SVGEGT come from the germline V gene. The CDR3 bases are TGTGCCAGCAGTTACCTCGGGGACTACGAGCAGTACTTC. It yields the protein CASSYLGDYEQYF.

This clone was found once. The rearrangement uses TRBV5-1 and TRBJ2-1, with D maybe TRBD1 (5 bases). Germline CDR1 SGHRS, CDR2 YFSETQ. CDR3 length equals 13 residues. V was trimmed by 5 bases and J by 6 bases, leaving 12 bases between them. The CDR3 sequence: CASSNQGSNEQFF. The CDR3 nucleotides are TGCGCCAGCAGTAACCAGGGTAGCAATGAGCAGTTCTTC.

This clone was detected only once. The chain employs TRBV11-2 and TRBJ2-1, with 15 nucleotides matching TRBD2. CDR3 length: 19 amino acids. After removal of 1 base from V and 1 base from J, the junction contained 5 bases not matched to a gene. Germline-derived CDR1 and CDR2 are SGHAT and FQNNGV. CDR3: CASSLVEGLAGGSYNEQFF. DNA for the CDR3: TGTGCCAGCAGCTTAGTAGAGGGACTAGCGGGGGGTTCCTACAATGAGCAGTTCTTC.

CDR3 region: CASSALADTGELFF. CDR3 bases: TGCGCCAGCAGCGCTTTAGCGGACACCGGGGAGCTGTTTTTT. The gene calls are TRBV5-1 and TRBJ2-2, with D perhaps matching TRBD2 (6 bases). The CDR3 runs 14 residues. The germline gives CDR1 SGHRS, CDR2 YFSETQ. V was trimmed by 4 bases and J by 3 bases, leaving 10 bases between them.

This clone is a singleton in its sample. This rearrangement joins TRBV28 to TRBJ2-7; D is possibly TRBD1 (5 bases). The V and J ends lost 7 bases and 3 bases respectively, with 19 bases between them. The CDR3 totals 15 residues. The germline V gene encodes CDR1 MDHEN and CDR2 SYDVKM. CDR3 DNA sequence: TGTGCCAGCACCGATCCCCAGGGTCTGGTCTACGAGCAGTACTTC. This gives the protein CASTDPQGLVYEQYF.

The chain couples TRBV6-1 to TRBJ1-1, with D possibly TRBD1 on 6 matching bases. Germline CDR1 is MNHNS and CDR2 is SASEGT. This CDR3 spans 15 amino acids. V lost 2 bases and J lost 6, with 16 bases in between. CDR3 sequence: CASSESIRGPAEAFF. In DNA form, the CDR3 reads TGTGCCAGCAGTGAATCCATTCGGGGGCCCGCTGAAGCTTTCTTT.

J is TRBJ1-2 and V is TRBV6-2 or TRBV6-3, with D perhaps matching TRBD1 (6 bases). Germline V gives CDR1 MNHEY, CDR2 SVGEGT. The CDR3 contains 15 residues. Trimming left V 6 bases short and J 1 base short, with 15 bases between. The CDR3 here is CASSPLDRSNYGYTF. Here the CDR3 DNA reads TGTGCCAGCAGCCCCCTCGACAGGAGTAACTATGGCTACACCTTC.

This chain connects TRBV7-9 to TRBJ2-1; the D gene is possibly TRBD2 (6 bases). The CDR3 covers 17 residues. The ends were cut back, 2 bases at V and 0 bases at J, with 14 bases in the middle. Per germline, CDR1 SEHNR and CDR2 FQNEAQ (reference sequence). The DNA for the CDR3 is TGTGCCAGCAGCTTACCCTACGGGAGCCCCTCCTACAATGAGCAGTTCTTC. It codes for CASSLPYGSPSYNEQFF.

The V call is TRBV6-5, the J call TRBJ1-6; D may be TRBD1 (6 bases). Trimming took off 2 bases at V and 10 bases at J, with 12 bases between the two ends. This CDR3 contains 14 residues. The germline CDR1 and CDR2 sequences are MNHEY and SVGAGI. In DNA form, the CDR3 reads TGTGCCAGCAGTTACAACAGGGCCGGGTCACCCCTCCACTTT. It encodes CASSYNRAGSPLHF.

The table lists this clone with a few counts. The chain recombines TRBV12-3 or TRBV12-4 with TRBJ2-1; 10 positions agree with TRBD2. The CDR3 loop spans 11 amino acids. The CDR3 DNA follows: TGTGCTCTGGGGGCTAGCGGGAGTGAGTTCTTC. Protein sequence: CALGASGSEFF.

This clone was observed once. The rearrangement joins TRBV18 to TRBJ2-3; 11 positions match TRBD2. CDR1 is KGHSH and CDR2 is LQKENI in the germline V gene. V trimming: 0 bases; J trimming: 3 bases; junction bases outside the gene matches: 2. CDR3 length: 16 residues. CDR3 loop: CASSPPASGGTDTQYF. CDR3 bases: TGTGCCAGCTCACCACCCGCTAGCGGGGGGACAGATACGCAGTATTTT.

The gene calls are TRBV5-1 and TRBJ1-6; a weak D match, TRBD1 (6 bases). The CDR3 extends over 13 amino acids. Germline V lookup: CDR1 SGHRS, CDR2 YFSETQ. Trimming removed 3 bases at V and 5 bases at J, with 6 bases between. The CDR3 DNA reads TGCGCCAGCAGCTACAGGGATAATTCACCCCTCCACTTT. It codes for CASSYRDNSPLHF.